This T cell receptor beta chain was identified in a study of cytomegalovirus exposure and HLA in healthy donors. Across the whole study: The study's early data release held roughly 91 million unique TCRs from HLA-typed donors.

Primers included in the PCR were 60 Vbeta and 13 Jbeta primers. Profiling relied on immunoSEQ multiplex PCR, and the TCRdb table lists in-frame clones only, not all of them. This table has 57,000 or so clones, 75% to 85% appearing once. This clone was detected a few times. Its target is not known. Notes on the study in general: Follow-up analysis seemed to connect common viral pathogens with several of the most significant clusters identified.

The CDR3 contains 14 residues. With 5 bases clipped from V and 4 bases from J, the junction kept 3 bases outside the gene matches. Germline V gene sequence: CDR1 MNHNS, CDR2 SASEGT. V is TRBV6-1 and J is TRBJ2-7, with TRBD1 matching 12 bases. This TCR came from a man between 50 and 59 years old in good health and CMV-seropositive. The sequenced material came from PBMCs. The CDR3 here is CASSWGQGAYEQYF. In nucleotides, the CDR3 is TGTGCCAGCAGTTGGGGACAGGGGGCGTACGAGCAGTACTTC.